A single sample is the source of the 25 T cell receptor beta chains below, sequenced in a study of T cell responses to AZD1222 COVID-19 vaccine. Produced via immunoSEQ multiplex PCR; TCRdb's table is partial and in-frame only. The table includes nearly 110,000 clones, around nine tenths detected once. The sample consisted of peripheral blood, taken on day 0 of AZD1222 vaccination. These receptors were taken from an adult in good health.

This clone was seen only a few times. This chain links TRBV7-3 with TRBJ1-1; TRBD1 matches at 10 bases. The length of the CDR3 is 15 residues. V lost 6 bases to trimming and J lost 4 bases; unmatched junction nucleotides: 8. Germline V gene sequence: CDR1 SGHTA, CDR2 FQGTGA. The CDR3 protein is CASRTGGVSATEAFF. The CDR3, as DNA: TGTGCCAGCAGGACAGGGGGCGTTTCGGCCACTGAAGCTTTCTTT.

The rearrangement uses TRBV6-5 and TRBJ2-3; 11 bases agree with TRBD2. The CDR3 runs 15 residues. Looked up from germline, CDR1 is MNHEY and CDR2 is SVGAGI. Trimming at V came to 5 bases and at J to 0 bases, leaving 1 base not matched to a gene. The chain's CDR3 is CASSRLAGSTDTQYF. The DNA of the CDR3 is TGTGCCAGCAGTCGACTAGCGGGAAGCACAGATACGCAGTATTTT.

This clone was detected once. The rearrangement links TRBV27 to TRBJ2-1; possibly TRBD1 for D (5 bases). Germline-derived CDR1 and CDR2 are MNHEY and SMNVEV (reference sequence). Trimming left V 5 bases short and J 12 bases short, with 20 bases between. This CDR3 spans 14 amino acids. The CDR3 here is CASSPQPQGIGQFF. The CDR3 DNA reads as TGTGCCAGCAGTCCCCAGCCCCAGGGTATCGGGCAGTTCTTC.

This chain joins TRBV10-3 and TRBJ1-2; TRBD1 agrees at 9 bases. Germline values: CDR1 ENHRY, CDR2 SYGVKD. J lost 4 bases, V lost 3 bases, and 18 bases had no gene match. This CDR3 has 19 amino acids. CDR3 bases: TGTGCCATCAGTGATCGATCGGTATTACAGGGGGCCGAACTCTATGGCTACACCTTC. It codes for CAISDRSVLQGAELYGYTF.

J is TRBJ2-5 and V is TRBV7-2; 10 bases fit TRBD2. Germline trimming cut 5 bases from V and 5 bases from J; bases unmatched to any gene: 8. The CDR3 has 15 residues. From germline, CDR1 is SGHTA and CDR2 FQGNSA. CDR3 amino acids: CASSKSGGALETQYF. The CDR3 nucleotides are TGTGCCAGCAGCAAGAGCGGGGGGGCCCTGGAGACCCAGTACTTC.

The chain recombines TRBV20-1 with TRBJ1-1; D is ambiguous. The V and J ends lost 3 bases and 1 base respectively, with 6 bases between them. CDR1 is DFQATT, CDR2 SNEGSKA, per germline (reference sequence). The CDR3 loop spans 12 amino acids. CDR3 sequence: CSASKQNTEAFF. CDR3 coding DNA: TGCAGTGCTAGTAAACAGAACACTGAAGCTTTCTTT.

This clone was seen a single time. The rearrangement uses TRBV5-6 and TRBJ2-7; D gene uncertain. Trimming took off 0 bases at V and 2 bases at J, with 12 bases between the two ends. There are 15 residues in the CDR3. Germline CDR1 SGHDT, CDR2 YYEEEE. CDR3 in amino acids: CASSLGGWLTYEQYF. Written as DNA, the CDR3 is TGTGCCAGCAGCTTGGGTGGGTGGCTAACCTACGAGCAGTACTTC.

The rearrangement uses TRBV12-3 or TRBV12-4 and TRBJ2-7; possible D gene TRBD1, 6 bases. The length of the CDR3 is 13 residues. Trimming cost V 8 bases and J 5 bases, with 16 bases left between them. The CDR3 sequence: CASPPRGCDEQYF. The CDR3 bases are TGTGCCAGCCCCCCAAGGGGGTGCGACGAGCAGTACTTC.

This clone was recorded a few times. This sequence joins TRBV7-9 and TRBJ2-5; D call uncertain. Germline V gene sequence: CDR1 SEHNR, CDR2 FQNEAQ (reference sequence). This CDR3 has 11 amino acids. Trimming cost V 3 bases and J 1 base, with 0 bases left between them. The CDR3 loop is CASSFQETQYF. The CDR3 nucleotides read TGTGCCAGCAGCTTCCAAGAGACCCAGTACTTC.

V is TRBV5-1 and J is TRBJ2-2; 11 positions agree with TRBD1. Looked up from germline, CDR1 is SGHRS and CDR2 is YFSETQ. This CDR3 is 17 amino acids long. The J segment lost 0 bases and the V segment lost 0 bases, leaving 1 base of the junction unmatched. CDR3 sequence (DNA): TGCGCCAGCAGCTTGGGGACAGGGGGCGCGAACACCGGGGAGCTGTTTTTT. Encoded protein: CASSLGTGGANTGELFF.

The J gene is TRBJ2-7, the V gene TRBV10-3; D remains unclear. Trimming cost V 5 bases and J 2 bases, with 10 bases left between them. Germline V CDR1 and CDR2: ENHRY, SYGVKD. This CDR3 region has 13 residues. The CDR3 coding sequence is TGTGCCATCAGTACGACGGAAACCTACGAGCAGTACTTC. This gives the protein CAISTTETYEQYF.

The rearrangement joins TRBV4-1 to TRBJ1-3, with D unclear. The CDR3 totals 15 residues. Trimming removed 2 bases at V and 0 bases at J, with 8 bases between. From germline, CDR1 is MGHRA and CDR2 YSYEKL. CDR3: CASSQPRGSGNTIYF. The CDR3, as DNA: TGCGCCAGCAGCCAACCGCGGGGCTCTGGAAACACCATATATTTT.

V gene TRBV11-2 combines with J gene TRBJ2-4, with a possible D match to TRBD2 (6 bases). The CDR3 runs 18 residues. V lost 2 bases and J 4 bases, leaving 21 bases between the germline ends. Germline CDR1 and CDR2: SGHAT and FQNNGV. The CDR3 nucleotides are TGTGCCAGCAGCTTATCCCGGTCAGGCGGGGCGGGGAAAAACATTCAGTACTTC. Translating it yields CASSLSRSGGAGKNIQYF.

CDR3 in amino acids: CASGHDRVTEAFF. CDR3 bases: TGTGCCAGCGGCCACGACAGGGTGACTGAAGCTTTCTTT. The rearrangement links TRBV6-5 to TRBJ1-1, with 7 bases fitting TRBD1. Per the germline V gene, CDR1 is MNHEY and CDR2 is SVGAGI. Trimming removed 8 bases from V and 5 bases from J; junction bases left unmatched: 8. CDR3 length: 13 amino acids.

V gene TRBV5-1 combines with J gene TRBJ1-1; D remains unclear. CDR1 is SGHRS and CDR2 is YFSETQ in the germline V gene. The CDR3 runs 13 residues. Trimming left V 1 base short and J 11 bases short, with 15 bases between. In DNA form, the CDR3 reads TGCGCCAGCAGCTTGACGTTCCAGGACGGGGCTTTCTTT. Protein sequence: CASSLTFQDGAFF.

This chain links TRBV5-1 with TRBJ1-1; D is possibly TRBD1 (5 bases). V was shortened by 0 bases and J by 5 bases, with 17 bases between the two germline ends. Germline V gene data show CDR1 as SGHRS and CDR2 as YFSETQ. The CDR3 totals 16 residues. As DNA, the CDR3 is TGCGCCAGCAGCTTGGGGCTCCCTTTCAGGGAAACTGAAGCTTTCTTT. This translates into CASSLGLPFRETEAFF.

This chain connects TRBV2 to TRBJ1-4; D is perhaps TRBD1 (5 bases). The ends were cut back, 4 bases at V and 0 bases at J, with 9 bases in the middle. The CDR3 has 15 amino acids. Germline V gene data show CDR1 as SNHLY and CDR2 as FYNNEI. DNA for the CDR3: TGTGCCAGCAGTGGGGACCGAGCAACTAATGAAAAACTGTTTTTT. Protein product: CASSGDRATNEKLFF.

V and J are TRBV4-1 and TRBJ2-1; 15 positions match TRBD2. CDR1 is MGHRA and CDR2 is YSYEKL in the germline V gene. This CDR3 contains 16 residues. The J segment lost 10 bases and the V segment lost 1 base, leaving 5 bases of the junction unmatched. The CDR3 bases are TGCGCCAGCAGCCAAGCGGGACTAGCGGGGGGTGAGGAGCAGTTCTTC. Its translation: CASSQAGLAGGEEQFF.

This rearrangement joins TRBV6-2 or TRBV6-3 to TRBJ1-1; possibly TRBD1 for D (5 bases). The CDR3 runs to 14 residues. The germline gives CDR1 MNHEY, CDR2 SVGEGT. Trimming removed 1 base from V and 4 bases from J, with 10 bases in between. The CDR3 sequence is CASSYLGGTTEAFF. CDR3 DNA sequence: TGTGCCAGCAGTTACTTGGGGGGAACCACTGAAGCTTTCTTT.

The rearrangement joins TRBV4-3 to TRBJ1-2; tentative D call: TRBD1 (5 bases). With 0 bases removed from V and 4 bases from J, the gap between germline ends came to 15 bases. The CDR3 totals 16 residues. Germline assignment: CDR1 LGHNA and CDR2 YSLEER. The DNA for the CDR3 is TGCGCCAGCAGCCAAGACTTCAGGGTTAGGGGCTATGGCTACACCTTC. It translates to CASSQDFRVRGYGYTF.

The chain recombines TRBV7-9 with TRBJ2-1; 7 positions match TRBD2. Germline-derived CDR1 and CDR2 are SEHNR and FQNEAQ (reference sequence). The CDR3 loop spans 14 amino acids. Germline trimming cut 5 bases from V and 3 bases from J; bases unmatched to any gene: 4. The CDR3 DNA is TGTGCCAGCAGCAGCCGGACTAGCTACAATGAGCAGTTCTTC. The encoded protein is CASSSRTSYNEQFF. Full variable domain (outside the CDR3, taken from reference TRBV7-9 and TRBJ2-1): DTGVSQNPRHKITKRGQNVTFRCDPISEHNRLYWYRQTLGQGPEFLTYFQNEAQLEKSRLLSDRFSAERPKGSFSTLEIQRTEQGDSAMYLCASSSRTSYNEQFFGPGTRLTVL.

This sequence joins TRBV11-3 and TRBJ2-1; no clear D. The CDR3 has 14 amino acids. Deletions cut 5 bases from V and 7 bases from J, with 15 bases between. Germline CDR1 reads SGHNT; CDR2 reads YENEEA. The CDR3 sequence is CASSIGLGSNEQFF. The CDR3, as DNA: TGTGCCAGCAGCATCGGTTTGGGTTCAAATGAGCAGTTCTTC.

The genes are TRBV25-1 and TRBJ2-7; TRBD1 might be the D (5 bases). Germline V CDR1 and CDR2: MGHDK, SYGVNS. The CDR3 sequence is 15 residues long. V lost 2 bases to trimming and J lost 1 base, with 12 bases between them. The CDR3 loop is CASSEEFTGSYEQYF. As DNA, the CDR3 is TGTGCCAGCAGTGAAGAATTTACAGGTTCCTACGAGCAGTACTTC.

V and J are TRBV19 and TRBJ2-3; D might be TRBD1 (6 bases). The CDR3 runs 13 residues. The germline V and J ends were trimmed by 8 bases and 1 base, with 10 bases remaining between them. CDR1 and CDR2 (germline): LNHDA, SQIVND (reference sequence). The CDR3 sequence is CASVGARTDTQYF. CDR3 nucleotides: TGTGCCAGTGTGGGGGCTCGCACAGATACGCAGTATTTT.

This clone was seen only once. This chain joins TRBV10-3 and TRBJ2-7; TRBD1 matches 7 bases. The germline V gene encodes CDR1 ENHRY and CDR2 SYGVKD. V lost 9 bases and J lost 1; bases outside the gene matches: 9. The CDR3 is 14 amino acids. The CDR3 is CAMQVGQESYEQYF. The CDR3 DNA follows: TGTGCCATGCAAGTAGGACAGGAGTCCTACGAGCAGTACTTC.